The 19 T cell receptor beta chains listed next were all sequenced from one sample in a study of blood T cell repertoires in COVID-19. Sequenced by immunoSEQ multiplex PCR; TCRdb stores in-frame clones only, minus some. Of over 150,000 clones in the sample, 60% to 80% were seen once. Material: peripheral blood. These receptors came from a woman between 65 and 79 years old with acute or convalescent COVID-19.

The rearrangement joins TRBV7-2 to TRBJ1-5, with TRBD1 matching over 7 bases. Germline V gene data show CDR1 as SGHTA and CDR2 as FQGNSA. V lost 5 bases and J lost 3; bases outside the gene matches: 4. This CDR3 spans 14 amino acids. This CDR3 is CASSRGQVNQPQHF. The CDR3, as DNA: TGTGCCAGCAGCCGCGGACAGGTCAATCAGCCCCAGCATTTT. The full variable domain, with the rest looked up from reference TRBV7-2 and TRBJ1-5, is GAGVSQSPSNKVTEKGKDVELRCDPISGHTALYWYRQSLGQGLEFLIYFQGNSAPDKSGLPSDRFSAERTGGSVSTLTIQRTQQEDSAVYLCASSRGQVNQPQHFGDGTRLSIL.

In this sample, this clone turned up once. The chain carries TRBV6-1 and TRBJ2-1; the D gene is possibly TRBD1 (5 bases). The germline V gene has CDR1 MNHNS and CDR2 SASEGT. Trimming stripped 1 base from V and 7 bases from J, with 11 bases between. CDR3 length equals 14 residues. The CDR3 loop reads CASSEGGAVNEQFF. CDR3 coding DNA: TGTGCCAGCAGTGAAGGGGGCGCGGTAAATGAGCAGTTCTTC.

This clone was observed a single time. The V gene is TRBV5-1, the J gene TRBJ2-5; the match to TRBD1 covers 10 bases. Germline V gene sequence: CDR1 SGHRS, CDR2 YFSETQ. Unmatched junction bases numbered 10, after V lost 4 bases and J lost 4 bases. This CDR3 has 16 amino acids. DNA of the CDR3: TGCGCCAGCAGCATGACGACAGGGGGCGCGGGAGAGACCCAGTACTTC. This codes for CASSMTTGGAGETQYF.

The CDR3 loop is CASSPRRTGTDTQYF. The CDR3 bases are TGTGCCAGCAGCCCGAGGAGGACAGGGACAGATACGCAGTATTTT. This rearrangement joins TRBV3-1 (or the pseudogene TRBV3-2) to TRBJ2-3, with 8 bases fitting TRBD1. The V segment lost 4 bases and the J segment 3 bases; nucleotides outside the gene matches: 6. Germline V gene sequence: CDR1 LGHDT, CDR2 YNNKEL (reference sequence). This CDR3 region has 15 residues.

The genes are TRBV6-5 and TRBJ2-7; the D gene is possibly TRBD2 (6 bases). This CDR3 is 15 amino acids long. The germline CDR1 and CDR2 sequences are MNHEY and SVGAGI. Trimming shortened V by 7 bases and J by 4 bases, and 20 bases separated the two germline ends. CDR3 residues: CASTPPGGPGYEQYF. The CDR3, as DNA: TGTGCCAGCACTCCACCCGGGGGACCGGGATACGAGCAGTACTTC.

The gene calls are TRBV30 and TRBJ2-1, with D possibly matching TRBD2 (5 bases). This CDR3 comprises 13 residues. Germline V gives CDR1 GTSNPN, CDR2 SVGIG (reference sequence). V lost 8 bases and J 0 bases, leaving 11 bases between the germline ends. The CDR3 DNA follows: TGTGCCGCAGCGAGCGGCTCCTACAATGAGCAGTTCTTC. This gives the protein CAAASGSYNEQFF.

The V gene is TRBV6-5, the J gene TRBJ2-7, with a weak D call TRBD2 (5 bases). Germline V gives CDR1 MNHEY, CDR2 SVGAGI. This CDR3 is 12 amino acids long. V lost 7 bases to trimming and J lost 7 bases, with 14 bases between them. The CDR3 is CASKEAPREQYF. CDR3 coding DNA: TGTGCCAGCAAGGAGGCCCCGAGGGAGCAGTACTTC.

V and J are TRBV11-3 and TRBJ2-7, with 13 bases matching TRBD2. Germline V gene lookup returns CDR1 SGHNT and CDR2 YENEEA. The CDR3 extends over 15 amino acids. V trimming: 5 bases; J trimming: 7 bases; junction bases outside the gene matches: 8. Here the CDR3 reads CASSPGLAGVGEQYF. The CDR3 DNA is TGTGCCAGCAGCCCTGGACTAGCGGGAGTGGGTGAGCAGTACTTC. The entire variable domain, with the rest obtained from reference TRBV11-3 and TRBJ2-7, is as follows: EAGVVQSPRYKIIEKKQPVAFWCNPISGHNTLYWYLQNLGQGPELLIRYENEEAVDDSQLPKDRFSAERLKGVDSTLKIQPAELGDSAVYLCASSPGLAGVGEQYFGPGTRLTVT.

The genes are TRBV15 and TRBJ1-2, with unresolved D. Germline V lookup: CDR1 LNHNV, CDR2 YYDKDF (reference sequence). Between the trimmed V and J ends, which lost 8 bases and 6 bases, there was a span of 19 bases. The CDR3 is made up of 14 amino acids. CDR3 sequence: CATRPGILNDGYTF. For the CDR3, the DNA is TGTGCCACCCGGCCGGGGATACTCAATGATGGCTACACCTTC.

This chain uses TRBV19 with TRBJ2-7; 14 nucleotides match TRBD2. V was clipped by 4 bases and J by 1 base; unmatched bases: 9. Germline lookup yields CDR1 LNHDA and CDR2 SQIVND (reference sequence). This CDR3 region has 18 residues. DNA for the CDR3: TGTGCCAGTAGTACTGGGACTAGCGGGAGAGCTTGGTCCTACGAGCAGTACTTC. It is translated as CASSTGTSGRAWSYEQYF.

The chain joins TRBV15 to TRBJ1-4; D perhaps matches TRBD1 (6 bases). The CDR3 contains 16 residues. Germline CDR1 and CDR2: LNHNV and YYDKDF (reference sequence). Trimming removed 0 bases from V and 8 bases from J, with 16 bases in between. CDR3 coding DNA: TGTGCCACCAGCAGAGATCTTAACAGGGTTTTCGAAAAACTGTTTTTT. It yields the protein CATSRDLNRVFEKLFF. Full variable domain (remainder filled in from reference TRBV15 and TRBJ1-4): DAMVIQNPRYQVTQFGKPVTLSCSQTLNHNVMYWYQQKSSQAPKLLFHYYDKDFNNEADTPDNFQSRRPNTSFCFLDIRSPGLGDTAMYLCATSRDLNRVFEKLFFGSGTQLSVL.

V is TRBV5-1 and J is TRBJ2-1; TRBD1 is a possible D gene (7 bases). This CDR3 is built from 15 residues. The V gene's germline CDR1 is SGHRS and CDR2 YFSETQ. Trimming shortened V by 6 bases and J by 4 bases, and 17 bases separated the two germline ends. The CDR3 region has the DNA TGCGCCAGCAAACGCGGGACAGCGGAATACAATGAGCAGTTCTTC. Protein sequence: CASKRGTAEYNEQFF.

This clone was recorded a few times. The CDR3, as DNA: TGTGCCAGCAGCTTCGGGGGATCCTACAATGAGCAGTTCTTC. Residues: CASSFGGSYNEQFF. The chain carries TRBV7-3 and TRBJ2-1, with D perhaps TRBD2 (6 bases). CDR3 length: 14 amino acids. Trimming left V 3 bases short and J 1 base short, with 7 bases between. Germline CDR1 SGHTA, CDR2 FQGTGA.

In this sample, this clone turned up a few times. The gene calls are TRBV19 and TRBJ2-7; 8 bases are shared with TRBD2. The germline V gene has CDR1 LNHDA and CDR2 SQIVND (reference sequence). The CDR3 sequence is 14 residues long. With V trimmed by 4 bases and J by 9 bases, 11 bases remained unmatched. Here the CDR3 reads CASSTSSSGNAQYF. For the CDR3, the DNA is TGTGCCAGTAGTACCTCGAGTAGCGGGAATGCGCAGTACTTC.

The CDR3 sequence is CASSQVHREENTIYF. CDR3 coding DNA: TGTGCCAGCAGCCAAGTCCACCGAGAGGAAAACACCATATATTTT. This rearrangement joins TRBV3-1 (or the pseudogene TRBV3-2) to TRBJ1-3, with D hard to call. The CDR3 length is 15 residues. Germline CDR1 and CDR2: LGHDT and YNNKEL (reference sequence). The ends were cut back, 1 base at V and 6 bases at J, with 13 bases in the middle.

This sequence joins TRBV11-2 and TRBJ1-1, with D perhaps matching TRBD1 (5 bases). The CDR3 consists of 14 residues. The V gene's germline CDR1 is SGHAT and CDR2 FQNNGV. V was cut by 5 bases and J by 5 bases, with 15 bases left in between. CDR3 residues: CASSVRSGGTEAFF. CDR3 DNA: TGTGCCAGCAGCGTCAGGAGCGGGGGGACTGAAGCTTTCTTT.

V is TRBV5-4 and J is TRBJ2-1; tentative D call: TRBD2 (6 bases). CDR3 length: 18 amino acids. Germline-derived CDR1 and CDR2 are SGHNT and YYREEE (reference sequence). With 0 bases removed from V and 10 bases from J, the gap between germline ends came to 26 bases. The CDR3 sequence is CASSLGQAAVTAGREQFF. The DNA for the CDR3 is TGTGCCAGCAGCTTGGGTCAGGCAGCGGTTACGGCGGGACGAGAGCAGTTCTTC.

This clone was detected a few times. This rearrangement joins TRBV3-1 (or the pseudogene TRBV3-2) to TRBJ2-7; the match to TRBD2 covers 12 bases. V lost 1 base and J lost 4; bases outside the gene matches: 2. The CDR3 has 15 amino acids. Germline lookup yields CDR1 LGHDT and CDR2 YNNKEL (reference sequence). DNA of the CDR3: TGTGCCAGCAGCCAAGGACTAGCGGGAGAGTACGAGCAGTACTTC. Residues: CASSQGLAGEYEQYF.

V is TRBV12-5 and J is TRBJ2-1; perhaps TRBD1 as D (6 bases). CDR3 length: 13 residues. From germline, CDR1 is LGHNT and CDR2 FRNRAP. The ends were cut back, 0 bases at V and 8 bases at J, with 8 bases in the middle. CDR3 sequence (DNA): TGTGCTAGTGGTTTGGTACCAGGGGATGAGCAGTTCTTC. This gives the protein CASGLVPGDEQFF.